Sequencing of this TCR beta chain was carried out in a study of shared clonotypes between healthy human individuals. The repertoire was sequenced with immunoSEQ multiplex PCR; TCRdb's copy has only in-frame clones and lacks some. The table has about 1 million clones, about three quarters seen once. This CDR3 contains 16 residues. V was clipped by 3 bases and J by 0 bases; unmatched bases: 11. In germline, CDR1 is GTSNPN, CDR2 SVGIG (reference sequence). This TCR was recovered from a man between 18 and 29 years old in good health. Material: memory CD4+ T cells sorted from blood. Subset indicated: CD45RA-negative fraction. The chain uses TRBV30 and TRBJ2-7, with 7 bases aligning to TRBD2. CDR3 region: CAWRMRGRGHSYEQYF. The CDR3 DNA follows: TGTGCCTGGAGGATGCGGGGGAGGGGCCACTCCTACGAGCAGTACTTC.